This is a list of T cell receptor beta chains from one sample in a study of shared clonotypes between healthy human individuals. Clones were sequenced by immunoSEQ multiplex PCR, and TCRdb holds only the in-frame ones, with some missing. Among approximately 2.5 million clones listed, more than 90% were seen once. The sample was naive CD4+ T cells sorted from blood. These receptors came from a young man in good health. CDR3s include the opening cysteine and the closing phenylalanine or tryptophan. Fields, in order: V gene, D gene, clone size, J gene, CDR3 protein, CDR3 DNA. D genes are given only for firm matches. Expanded clones are given a class, and other clones once, few, many or no size at all.

v_gene: TRBV5-1; d_gene: TRBD1; abundance: -; j_gene: TRBJ2-1; CDR3aa: CASSLSSGGNEQFF; CDR3nt: TGCGCCAGCAGCTTGTCGTCAGGGGGTAATGAGCAGTTCTTC
v_gene: TRBV29-1; d_gene: TRBD1; abundance: -; j_gene: TRBJ1-2; CDR3aa: CSASPTGLSEGYTF; CDR3nt: TGCAGCGCCAGTCCGACAGGGTTGAGCGAAGGCTACACCTTC
v_gene: TRBV21-1; d_gene: -; abundance: few; j_gene: TRBJ2-1; CDR3aa: CASIMYEQFF; CDR3nt: TGTGCCAGCATTATGTATGAGCAGTTCTTC
v_gene: TRBV4-1; d_gene: -; abundance: few; j_gene: TRBJ1-4; CDR3aa: CASSQTVSGLGEKLFF; CDR3nt: TGCGCCAGCAGCCAGACCGTCTCGGGGCTGGGTGAAAAACTGTTTTTT
v_gene: TRBV7-2; d_gene: -; abundance: once; j_gene: TRBJ1-2; CDR3aa: CASSLGQLRNYGYTF; CDR3nt: TGTGCCAGCAGCCTGGGGCAACTGAGGAACTATGGCTACACCTTC
v_gene: TRBV18; d_gene: -; abundance: once; j_gene: TRBJ2-3; CDR3aa: CASSSPGAPDTDTQYF; CDR3nt: TGTGCCAGCTCATCTCCGGGCGCGCCGGACACAGATACGCAGTATTTT
v_gene: TRBV19; d_gene: TRBD1; abundance: -; j_gene: TRBJ1-6; CDR3aa: CASSRDRNNSPLHF; CDR3nt: TGTGCCAGTAGTAGGGACAGGAATAATTCACCCCTCCACTTT
v_gene: TRBV2; d_gene: TRBD2; abundance: -; j_gene: TRBJ2-3; CDR3aa: CASIGAGLAGTDTQYF; CDR3nt: TGTGCCAGCATTGGTGCGGGACTAGCGGGCACAGATACGCAGTATTTT
v_gene: TRBV7-2; d_gene: -; abundance: -; j_gene: TRBJ1-3; CDR3aa: CASSLVGASGSGNTIYF; CDR3nt: TGTGCCAGCAGCTTGGTCGGGGCCTCTGGCTCTGGAAACACCATATATTTT
v_gene: TRBV19; d_gene: -; abundance: once; j_gene: TRBJ1-2; CDR3aa: CASSMNPSGVIYGYTF; CDR3nt: TGTGCCAGTAGTATGAACCCCTCCGGGGTAATCTATGGCTACACCTTC
v_gene: TRBV4-3; d_gene: TRBD2; abundance: -; j_gene: TRBJ2-3; CDR3aa: CASSQDRDYGTDTQYF; CDR3nt: TGCGCCAGCAGCCAAGACCGGGACTATGGCACAGATACGCAGTATTTT
v_gene: TRBV4-1; d_gene: -; abundance: -; j_gene: TRBJ1-4; CDR3aa: CASSQDSGGLREKLFF; CDR3nt: TGCGCCAGCAGCCAAGATAGCGGGGGGCTGCGGGAAAAACTGTTTTTT
v_gene: TRBV10-3; d_gene: -; abundance: -; j_gene: TRBJ1-2; CDR3aa: CAISEDRNYGYTF; CDR3nt: TGTGCCATCAGTGAGGACAGGAACTATGGCTACACCTTC
v_gene: TRBV2; d_gene: -; abundance: once; j_gene: TRBJ1-4; CDR3aa: CASRRVGATNEKLFF; CDR3nt: TGTGCCAGCAGGAGAGTGGGGGCAACTAATGAAAAACTGTTTTTT
v_gene: TRBV5-6; d_gene: -; abundance: -; j_gene: TRBJ1-2; CDR3aa: CASSLYHGYTF; CDR3nt: TGTGCCAGCAGCTTGTATCACGGCTACACCTTC
v_gene: TRBV11-2; d_gene: -; abundance: -; j_gene: TRBJ1-2; CDR3aa: CASSALGGGYGYTF; CDR3nt: TGTGCCAGCAGCGCTCTGGGGGGCGGCTATGGCTACACCTTC
v_gene: TRBV9; d_gene: TRBD1; abundance: -; j_gene: TRBJ1-1; CDR3aa: CASSVGDRVMNTEAFF; CDR3nt: TGTGCCAGCAGCGTAGGCGACAGGGTAATGAACACTGAAGCTTTCTTT
v_gene: TRBV29-1; d_gene: -; abundance: few; j_gene: TRBJ1-1; CDR3aa: CSVEVQGFAYTEAFF; CDR3nt: TGCAGCGTTGAAGTCCAGGGTTTCGCGTACACTGAAGCTTTCTTT
v_gene: TRBV19; d_gene: TRBD1; abundance: -; j_gene: TRBJ1-2; CDR3aa: CASSPQPGGNYGYTF; CDR3nt: TGTGCCAGTAGTCCCCAGCCAGGGGGCAACTATGGCTACACCTTC
v_gene: TRBV12-5; d_gene: TRBD1; abundance: -; j_gene: TRBJ2-2; CDR3aa: CASGFTITGATGELFF; CDR3nt: TGTGCTAGTGGTTTTACCATAACAGGGGCCACCGGGGAGCTGTTTTTT
v_gene: TRBV7-2; d_gene: -; abundance: once; j_gene: TRBJ2-2; CDR3aa: CASSLEGSANTGELFF; CDR3nt: TGTGCCAGCAGCTTGGAGGGGTCGGCGAACACCGGGGAGCTGTTTTTT
v_gene: TRBV5-4; d_gene: TRBD2; abundance: once; j_gene: TRBJ2-1; CDR3aa: CATSTGGSGGNEQFF; CDR3nt: TGTGCCACCTCCACGGGCGGGAGTGGAGGCAATGAGCAGTTCTTC
v_gene: TRBV4-2; d_gene: TRBD2; abundance: -; j_gene: TRBJ2-7; CDR3aa: CASSQAQLAGSSYEQYF; CDR3nt: TGTGCCAGCAGCCAAGCCCAACTAGCGGGGAGCTCCTACGAGCAGTACTTC
v_gene: TRBV11-2; d_gene: TRBD2; abundance: -; j_gene: TRBJ2-3; CDR3aa: CASSFDSVIAGDRTDTQYF; CDR3nt: TGTGCCAGCAGCTTCGACTCAGTGATAGCGGGAGATCGCACAGATACGCAGTATTTT
v_gene: TRBV6-1; d_gene: -; abundance: -; j_gene: TRBJ2-3; CDR3aa: CASRPTLVGTDTQYF; CDR3nt: TGTGCCAGCAGACCGACACTCGTTGGCACAGATACGCAGTATTTT
v_gene: TRBV4-1; d_gene: -; abundance: -; j_gene: TRBJ1-5; CDR3aa: CASSQGGTYNQPQHF; CDR3nt: TGCGCCAGCAGCCAAGGGGGGACGTATAATCAGCCCCAGCATTTT
v_gene: TRBV14; d_gene: -; abundance: -; j_gene: TRBJ2-1; CDR3aa: CASSHLRGYNEQFF; CDR3nt: TGTGCCAGCAGCCACCTCAGGGGATACAATGAGCAGTTCTTC
v_gene: TRBV19; d_gene: TRBD1; abundance: -; j_gene: TRBJ1-1; CDR3aa: CASSFLQGALRSEAFF; CDR3nt: TGTGCCAGTAGTTTTCTACAGGGGGCCCTAAGGTCTGAAGCTTTCTTT
v_gene: TRBV5-1; d_gene: -; abundance: -; j_gene: TRBJ2-2; CDR3aa: CASSSKGGQTGELFF; CDR3nt: TGCGCCAGCAGCTCGAAGGGGGGCCAGACCGGGGAGCTGTTTTTT
v_gene: TRBV7-2; d_gene: -; abundance: once; j_gene: TRBJ2-2; CDR3aa: CASSLEATIIGELFF; CDR3nt: TGTGCCAGCAGCTTAGAGGCCACCATTATCGGGGAGCTGTTTTTT
v_gene: TRBV6-6; d_gene: -; abundance: -; j_gene: TRBJ2-4; CDR3aa: CASRRPEEGAKNIQYF; CDR3nt: TGTGCCAGCAGACGTCCAGAAGAAGGAGCCAAAAACATTCAGTACTTC
v_gene: TRBV18; d_gene: TRBD2; abundance: -; j_gene: TRBJ2-1; CDR3aa: CASSPGLVPNEQFF; CDR3nt: TGTGCCAGCTCACCCGGACTAGTCCCCAATGAGCAGTTCTTC
v_gene: TRBV19; d_gene: -; abundance: -; j_gene: TRBJ2-1; CDR3aa: CASSTSVLGNYNEQFF; CDR3nt: TGTGCCAGTAGTACATCTGTTTTGGGAAACTACAATGAGCAGTTCTTC
v_gene: TRBV11-2; d_gene: -; abundance: -; j_gene: TRBJ2-7; CDR3aa: CASSSGVGPSYEQYF; CDR3nt: TGTGCCAGCTCGAGTGGGGTAGGCCCTTCCTACGAGCAGTACTTC
v_gene: TRBV4-1; d_gene: -; abundance: -; j_gene: TRBJ1-5; CDR3aa: CASSQEAETSQHF; CDR3nt: TGCGCCAGCAGCCAAGAGGCGGAAACTTCTCAGCATTTT
v_gene: TRBV28; d_gene: -; abundance: -; j_gene: TRBJ1-2; CDR3aa: CASSLNRNYGYTF; CDR3nt: TGTGCCAGCAGTTTAAACAGGAACTATGGCTACACCTTC
v_gene: TRBV6-6; d_gene: -; abundance: -; j_gene: TRBJ1-1; CDR3aa: CASRGGGEFTEAFF; CDR3nt: TGTGCCAGCAGGGGGGGAGGGGAGTTCACTGAAGCTTTCTTT
v_gene: TRBV5-1; d_gene: TRBD1; abundance: -; j_gene: TRBJ2-6; CDR3aa: CASSVDRTSGANVLTF; CDR3nt: TGCGCCAGCAGCGTGGACAGGACCTCTGGGGCCAACGTCCTGACTTTC
v_gene: TRBV6-1; d_gene: -; abundance: -; j_gene: TRBJ2-7; CDR3aa: CASSELGNGQGRYEQYF; CDR3nt: TGTGCCAGCAGTGAATTAGGGAACGGGCAGGGTCGGTACGAGCAGTACTTC
v_gene: TRBV27; d_gene: -; abundance: -; j_gene: TRBJ1-2; CDR3aa: CASSFAARGLQSTF; CDR3nt: TGTGCCAGCAGTTTCGCGGCGAGGGGCCTGCAGTCGACCTTC
v_gene: TRBV5-4; d_gene: -; abundance: -; j_gene: TRBJ2-5; CDR3aa: CASSPTATSLETQYF; CDR3nt: TGTGCCAGCAGCCCCACAGCGACTAGTCTGGAGACCCAGTACTTC
v_gene: TRBV18; d_gene: TRBD1; abundance: once; j_gene: TRBJ2-1; CDR3aa: CASSPFWGQGTYNEQFF; CDR3nt: TGTGCCAGCTCACCTTTTTGGGGACAGGGTACATACAATGAGCAGTTCTTC
v_gene: TRBV2; d_gene: TRBD1; abundance: -; j_gene: TRBJ1-1; CDR3aa: CASRTTGGTEAFF; CDR3nt: TGTGCCAGCAGGACCACAGGGGGCACTGAAGCTTTCTTT
v_gene: TRBV10-1; d_gene: -; abundance: few; j_gene: TRBJ1-6; CDR3aa: CASSPSRDSPLHF; CDR3nt: TGCGCCAGCAGTCCATCCAGGGATTCACCCCTCCACTTT
v_gene: TRBV10-3; d_gene: TRBD2; abundance: -; j_gene: TRBJ2-7; CDR3aa: CAISDRTSGNYEQYF; CDR3nt: TGTGCCATCAGTGATAGGACTAGCGGGAACTACGAGCAGTACTTC
v_gene: TRBV7-8; d_gene: TRBD1; abundance: -; j_gene: TRBJ2-7; CDR3aa: CASSNRDRAHEQYF; CDR3nt: TGTGCCAGCAGCAATCGGGACAGGGCCCACGAGCAGTACTTC
v_gene: TRBV7-9; d_gene: -; abundance: -; j_gene: TRBJ2-6; CDR3aa: CASSLSGAPGANALTF; CDR3nt: TGTGCCAGCAGCTTATCAGGGGCCCCTGGGGCCAACGCCCTGACTTTC
v_gene: TRBV29-1; d_gene: TRBD1; abundance: -; j_gene: TRBJ1-2; CDR3aa: CSVGQGSNYGYTF; CDR3nt: TGCAGCGTCGGACAGGGCTCTAACTATGGCTACACCTTC
v_gene: TRBV5-1; d_gene: TRBD1; abundance: -; j_gene: TRBJ2-3; CDR3aa: CASSVGQIVTDTQYF; CDR3nt: TGCGCCAGCAGCGTGGGACAGATAGTCACAGATACGCAGTATTTT
v_gene: TRBV11-2; d_gene: -; abundance: -; j_gene: TRBJ2-3; CDR3aa: CASSSWAWGDTQYF; CDR3nt: TGTGCCAGCAGCTCTTGGGCCTGGGGGGATACGCAGTATTTT
v_gene: TRBV6-5; d_gene: -; abundance: -; j_gene: TRBJ2-3; CDR3aa: CASTRDGNTDTQYF; CDR3nt: TGTGCCAGCACGAGGGACGGAAACACAGATACGCAGTATTTT
v_gene: TRBV15; d_gene: -; abundance: -; j_gene: TRBJ2-3; CDR3aa: CATSRPPGLASTDTQYF; CDR3nt: TGTGCCACCAGCAGACCCCCGGGGCTAGCTAGCACAGATACGCAGTATTTT
v_gene: TRBV9; d_gene: TRBD2; abundance: -; j_gene: TRBJ2-1; CDR3aa: CASSVEERGGWSEQFF; CDR3nt: TGTGCCAGCAGCGTAGAGGAGCGGGGGGGCTGGAGTGAGCAGTTCTTC